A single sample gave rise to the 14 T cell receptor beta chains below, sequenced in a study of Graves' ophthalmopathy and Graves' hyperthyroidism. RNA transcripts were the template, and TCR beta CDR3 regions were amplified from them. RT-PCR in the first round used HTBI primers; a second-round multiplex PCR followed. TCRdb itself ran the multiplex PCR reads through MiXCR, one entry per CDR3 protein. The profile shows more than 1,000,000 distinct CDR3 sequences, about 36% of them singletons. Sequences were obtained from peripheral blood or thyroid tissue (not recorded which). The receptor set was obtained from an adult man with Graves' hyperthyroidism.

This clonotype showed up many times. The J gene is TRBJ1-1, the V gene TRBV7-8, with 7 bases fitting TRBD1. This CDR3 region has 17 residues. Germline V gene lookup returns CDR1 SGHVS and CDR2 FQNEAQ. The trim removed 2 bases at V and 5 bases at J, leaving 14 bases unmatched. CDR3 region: CASSLRDSRGTGTEAFF. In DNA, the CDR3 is TGTGCCAGCAGCTTACGGGACAGTAGGGGAACGGGAACTGAAGCTTTCTTT.

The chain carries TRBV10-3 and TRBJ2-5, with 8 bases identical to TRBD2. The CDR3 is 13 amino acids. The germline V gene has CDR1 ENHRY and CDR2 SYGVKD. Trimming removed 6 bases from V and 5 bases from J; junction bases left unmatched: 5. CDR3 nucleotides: TGTGCCATCAGCAGCGGGAGAGGGGAGACCCAGTACTTC. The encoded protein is CAISSGRGETQYF.

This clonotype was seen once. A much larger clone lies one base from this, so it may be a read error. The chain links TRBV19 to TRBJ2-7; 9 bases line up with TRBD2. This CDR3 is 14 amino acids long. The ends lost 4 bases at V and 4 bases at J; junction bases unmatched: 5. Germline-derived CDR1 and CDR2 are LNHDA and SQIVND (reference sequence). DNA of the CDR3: TGTGCCAGTAGTACCGGAGGACTAGCGTACGAGCAGTACTTC. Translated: CASSTGGLAYEQYF.

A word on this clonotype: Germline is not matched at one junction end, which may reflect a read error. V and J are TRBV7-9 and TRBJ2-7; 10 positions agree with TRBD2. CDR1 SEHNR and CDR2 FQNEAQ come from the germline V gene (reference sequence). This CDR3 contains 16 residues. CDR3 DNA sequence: TGCGCCAGCAGCTTGGGCCAACTAGCGGGATTTGACGAGCAGTACTTC. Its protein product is CASSLGQLAGFDEQYF.

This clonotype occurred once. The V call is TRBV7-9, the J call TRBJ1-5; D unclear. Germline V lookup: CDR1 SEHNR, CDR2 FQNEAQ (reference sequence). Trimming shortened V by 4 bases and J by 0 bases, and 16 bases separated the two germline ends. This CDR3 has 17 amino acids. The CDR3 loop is CASSSPAGSYSNQPQHF. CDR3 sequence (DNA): TGTGCCAGCAGCTCCCCCGCGGGATCGTATAGCAATCAGCCCCAGCATTTT.

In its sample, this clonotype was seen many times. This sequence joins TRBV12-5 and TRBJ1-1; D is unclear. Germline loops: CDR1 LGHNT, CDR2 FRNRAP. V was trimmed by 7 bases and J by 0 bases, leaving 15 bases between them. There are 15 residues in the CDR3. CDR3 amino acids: CASVRIDALNTEAFF. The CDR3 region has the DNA TGTGCTAGTGTTCGCATAGACGCGCTGAACACTGAAGCTTTCTTT.

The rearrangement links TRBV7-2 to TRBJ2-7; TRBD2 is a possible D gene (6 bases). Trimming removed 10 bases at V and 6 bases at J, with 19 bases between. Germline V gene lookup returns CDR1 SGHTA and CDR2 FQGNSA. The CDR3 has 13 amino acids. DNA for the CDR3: TGTGCCATCAGTCCCGGCGGGGTGGGCGAGCAGTACTTC. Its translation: CAISPGGVGEQYF.

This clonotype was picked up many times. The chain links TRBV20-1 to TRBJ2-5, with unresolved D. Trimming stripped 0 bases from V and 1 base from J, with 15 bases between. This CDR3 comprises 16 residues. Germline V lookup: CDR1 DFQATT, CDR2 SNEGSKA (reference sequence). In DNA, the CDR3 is TGCAGTGCTAGAGAACCTGTGGCAGCATCCCAAGAGACCCAGTACTTC. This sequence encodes CSAREPVAASQETQYF.

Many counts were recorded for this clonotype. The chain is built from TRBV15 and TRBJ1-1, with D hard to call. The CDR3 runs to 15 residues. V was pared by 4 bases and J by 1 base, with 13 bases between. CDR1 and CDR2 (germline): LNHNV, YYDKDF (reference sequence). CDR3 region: CATSTIPKSNTEAFF. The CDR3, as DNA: TGTGCCACCAGCACAATTCCGAAATCGAACACTGAAGCTTTCTTT.

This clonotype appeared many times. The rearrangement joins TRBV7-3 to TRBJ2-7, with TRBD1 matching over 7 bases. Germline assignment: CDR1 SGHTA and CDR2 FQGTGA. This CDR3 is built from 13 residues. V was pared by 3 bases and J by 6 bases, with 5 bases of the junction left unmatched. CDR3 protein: CASSLRQGSEQYF. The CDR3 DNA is TGTGCCAGCAGCTTGCGACAGGGCTCCGAGCAGTACTTC.

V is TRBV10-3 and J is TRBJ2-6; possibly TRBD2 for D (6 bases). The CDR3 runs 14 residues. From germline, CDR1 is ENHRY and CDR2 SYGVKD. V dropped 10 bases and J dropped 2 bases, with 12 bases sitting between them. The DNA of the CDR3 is TGTGCCACCAGCCCGGGAGCTGGGGCCAACGTCCTGACTTTC. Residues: CATSPGAGANVLTF.

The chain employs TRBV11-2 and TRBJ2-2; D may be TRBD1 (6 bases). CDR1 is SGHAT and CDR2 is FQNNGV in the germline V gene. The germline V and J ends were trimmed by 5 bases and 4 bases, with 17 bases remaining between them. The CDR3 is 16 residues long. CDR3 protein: CASSLTQGAGTGELFF. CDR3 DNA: TGTGCCAGCAGCCTGACACAGGGCGCCGGCACCGGGGAGCTGTTTTTT.

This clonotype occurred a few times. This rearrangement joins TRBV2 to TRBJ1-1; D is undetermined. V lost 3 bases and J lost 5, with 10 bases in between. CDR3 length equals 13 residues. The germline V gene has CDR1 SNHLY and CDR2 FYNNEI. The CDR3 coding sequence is TGTGCCAGCAGTGATGATGTCTGGACTGAAGCTTTCTTT. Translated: CASSDDVWTEAFF.

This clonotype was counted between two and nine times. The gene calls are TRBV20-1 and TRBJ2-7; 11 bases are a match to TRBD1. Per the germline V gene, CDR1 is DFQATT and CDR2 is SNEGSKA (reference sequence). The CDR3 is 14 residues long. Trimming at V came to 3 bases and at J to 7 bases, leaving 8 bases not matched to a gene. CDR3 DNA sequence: TGCAGTGCTAGGGACAGGGGGCCCCTCCGGGAGCAGTACTTC. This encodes CSARDRGPLREQYF.